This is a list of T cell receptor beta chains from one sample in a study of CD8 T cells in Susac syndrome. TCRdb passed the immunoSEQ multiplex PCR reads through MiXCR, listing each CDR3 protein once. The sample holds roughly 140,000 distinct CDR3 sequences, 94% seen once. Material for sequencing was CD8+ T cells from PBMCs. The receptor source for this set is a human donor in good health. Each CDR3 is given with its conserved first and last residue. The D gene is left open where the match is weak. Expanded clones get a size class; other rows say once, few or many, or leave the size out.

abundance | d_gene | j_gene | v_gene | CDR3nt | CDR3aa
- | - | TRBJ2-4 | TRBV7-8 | TGTGCCAGCAGCTTAGTCAAGGAAGGGAACATTCAGTACTTC | CASSLVKEGNIQYF
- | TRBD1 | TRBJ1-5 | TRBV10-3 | TGTGCCATCAGCGGACAGGGAGTGCAGCCCCAGCATTTT | CAISGQGVQPQHF
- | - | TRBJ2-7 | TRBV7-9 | TGTGCCAGCAGCTTAGTTGGTCAGGGGCACTACGAGCAGTACTTC | CASSLVGQGHYEQYF
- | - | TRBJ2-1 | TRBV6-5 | TGTGCCAGCAGTTACGGGGAGGTGGCCCATGAGCAGTTCTTC | CASSYGEVAHEQFF
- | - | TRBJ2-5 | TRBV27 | TGTGCCAGCAGTTTTGGGGGGGCGGTGACCCAGTACTTC | CASSFGGAVTQYF
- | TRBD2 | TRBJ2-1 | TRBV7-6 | TGTGCCAGCAGCTTAGAAGTAGGACTAGCGGGAGGTGAGCAGTTCTTC | CASSLEVGLAGGEQFF
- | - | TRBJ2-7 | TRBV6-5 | TGTGCCAGCAGTTATGGCAGGGCCTACGAGCAGTACTTC | CASSYGRAYEQYF
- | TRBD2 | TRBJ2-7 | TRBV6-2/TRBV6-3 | TGTGCCAGCACGGAGCGGGAGTTCGACGAGCAGTACTTC | CASTEREFDEQYF
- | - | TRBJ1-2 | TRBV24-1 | TGTGCCACCAGTGACCCTGGACTCTCGGTATACGGCTACACCTTC | CATSDPGLSVYGYTF
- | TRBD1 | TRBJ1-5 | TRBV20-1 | TGCAGTGCTAGAGGACAGGGGAATCAGCCCCAGCATTTT | CSARGQGNQPQHF
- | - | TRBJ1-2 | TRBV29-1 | TGCAGCGTTGAAGATCCTTATGGCTACACCTTC | CSVEDPYGYTF
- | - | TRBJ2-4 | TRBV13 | TGTGCCAGCAGCACTACAGGGTGGCAAAACATTCAGTACTTC | CASSTTGWQNIQYF
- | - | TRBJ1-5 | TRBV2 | TGTGCCAGCAGTGACCTGGGCGGCTGGAATCAGCCCCAGCATTTT | CASSDLGGWNQPQHF
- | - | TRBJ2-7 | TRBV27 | TGTGCCAGCAGTTTATCTTTTCGCCAGGGGATCTACGAGCAGTACTTC | CASSLSFRQGIYEQYF
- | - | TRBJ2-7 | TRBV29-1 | TGCAGCGTTGAAGGAGGGAACCACGAGCAGTACTTC | CSVEGGNHEQYF
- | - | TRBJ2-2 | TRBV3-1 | TGTGCCAGCAGCCCCGGGTGGGTTGGGGAACCCGGGGAGCTGTTTTTT | CASSPGWVGEPGELFF
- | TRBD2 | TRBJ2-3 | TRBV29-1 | TGCAGCGTTGAGACTAGCGGGGCAAGCACAGATACGCAGTATTTT | CSVETSGASTDTQYF
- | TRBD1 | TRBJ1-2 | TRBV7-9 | TGTGCCAGCACCAGGGGACAGGGGGATGGCTACACCTTC | CASTRGQGDGYTF
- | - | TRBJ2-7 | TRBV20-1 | TGCAGTGCTAGAAAGGCGGGTGGATTCTACGAGCAGTACTTC | CSARKAGGFYEQYF
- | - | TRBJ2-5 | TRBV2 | TGTGCCAGCGTCGGGGGCAGAGAGACCCAGTACTTC | CASVGGRETQYF
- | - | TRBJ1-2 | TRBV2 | TGTGCCGGTCGGGAACAGGGTGGCTATGGCTACACCTTC | CAGREQGGYGYTF
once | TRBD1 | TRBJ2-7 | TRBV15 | TGTGCCACCAGCAGAGGTGCGACAGGGCAGGACGAGCAGTACTTC | CATSRGATGQDEQYF
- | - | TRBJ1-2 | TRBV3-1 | TGTGCCAGCAGCCGAGACGGATCTAACTATGGCTACACCTTC | CASSRDGSNYGYTF
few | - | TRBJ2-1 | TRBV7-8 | TGTGCCAGCAGCTTAAGAGGGTATCCTTTCTTC | CASSLRGYPFF
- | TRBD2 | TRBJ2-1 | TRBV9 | TGTGCCAGCAGCGTGGCGCGGGAGCCCAGCTCCTACAATGAGCAGTTCTTC | CASSVAREPSSYNEQFF
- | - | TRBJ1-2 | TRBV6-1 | TGTGCCAGCAGTGAGGCGTATGGCTACACCTTC | CASSEAYGYTF
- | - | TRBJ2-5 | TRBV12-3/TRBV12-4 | TGTGCCAGCAGTTCAAAAGACATGTCGTCCCAGTACTTC | CASSSKDMSSQYF
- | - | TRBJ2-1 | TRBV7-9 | TGTGCCAGCAGCCCCCCGACTAGTCTTTCTGAGCAGTTCTTC | CASSPPTSLSEQFF
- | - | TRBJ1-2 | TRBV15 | TGTGCCACCAGCATAGACCAAGGTGACTATGGCTACACCTTC | CATSIDQGDYGYTF
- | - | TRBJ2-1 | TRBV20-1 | TGCAGTGCTAGAGATCGAGAAACGAGGGGTTACAATGAGCAGTTCTTC | CSARDRETRGYNEQFF
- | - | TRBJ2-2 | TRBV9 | TGTGCCAGCAGCGTAGGAGGGAGCCGGACCGGGGAGCTGTTTTTT | CASSVGGSRTGELFF
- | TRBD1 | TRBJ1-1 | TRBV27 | TGTGCCAGCAGTCCGTACGACAGGGTGCCTGAAGCTTTCTTT | CASSPYDRVPEAFF
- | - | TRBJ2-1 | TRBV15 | TGTGCCACCAGCAGACCGGCGACTAGTATTGAGCAGTTCTTC | CATSRPATSIEQFF